A single sample gave rise to the 31 T cell receptor beta chains below, sequenced in a study of blood T cell repertoires in COVID-19. Sequenced by immunoSEQ multiplex PCR; TCRdb stores in-frame clones only, minus some. The table lists 120,000 or so clones, approximately 83% of them singletons. The sequenced sample was peripheral blood. The receptors shown here come from a woman aged 45-60 years with acute or convalescent COVID-19.

In this sample, this clone turned up a few times. The rearrangement joins TRBV10-1 to TRBJ2-3; D remains ambiguous. This CDR3 comprises 14 residues. V was cut by 4 bases and J by 4 bases, with 12 bases left in between. The V gene's germline CDR1 is WNHNN and CDR2 SYGVQD (reference sequence). The CDR3, as DNA: TGCGCCAGCAGTGTCTCCCGGGTTGCAGATACGCAGTATTTT. As protein: CASSVSRVADTQYF.

V gene TRBV11-2 combines with J gene TRBJ2-3, with 7 positions matching TRBD2. V gave up 7 bases and J gave up 3 bases; unmatched junction bases: 13. The V gene's germline CDR1 is SGHAT and CDR2 FQNNGV. The CDR3 length is 16 residues. In nucleotides, the CDR3 is TGTGCCAGCATCTCAGGGAGGGCGGGGCGTACAGATACGCAGTATTTT. Amino acids: CASISGRAGRTDTQYF.

The chain is built from TRBV19 and TRBJ1-5, with a tentative D call TRBD1 (5 bases). Germline CDR1 LNHDA, CDR2 SQIVND (reference sequence). V lost 4 bases, J lost 1 base, and 11 bases lay in between. The CDR3 contains 15 residues. CDR3 in amino acids: CASSNAGSSNQPQHF. DNA for the CDR3: TGTGCCAGTAGTAACGCAGGGTCGAGCAATCAGCCCCAGCATTTT.

The chain combines TRBV29-1 with TRBJ1-4, with a possible D match to TRBD1 (5 bases). This CDR3 contains 14 residues. V was pared by 1 base and J by 7 bases, with 13 bases between. The germline CDR1 and CDR2 sequences are SQVTM and ANQGSEA. CDR3 sequence reads: CSVEVRQGSEKLFF. The CDR3 coding sequence is TGCAGCGTTGAAGTAAGGCAGGGAAGTGAAAAACTGTTTTTT.

This chain's CDR3 is CASSWSGQSSYNEQFF. The CDR3 bases are TGTGCCAGCAGCTGGTCGGGACAGAGCTCCTACAATGAGCAGTTCTTC. The J gene is TRBJ2-1, the V gene TRBV5-6, with TRBD1 identical over 7 bases. Germline values: CDR1 SGHDT, CDR2 YYEEEE. The CDR3 is 16 amino acids. V dropped 3 bases and J dropped 0; count of bases not matched to a gene: 6.

The chain has TRBV6-6 and TRBJ2-2; 9 nucleotides match TRBD1. The CDR3 consists of 19 residues. Germline V gene sequence: CDR1 MNHNY, CDR2 SVGAGI (reference sequence). Trimming removed 5 bases from V and 7 bases from J; junction bases left unmatched: 20. CDR3 loop: CASSPKPPRTGVRGGELFF. CDR3 DNA sequence: TGTGCCAGCAGTCCCAAGCCACCAAGGACAGGGGTTAGAGGCGGGGAGCTGTTTTTT.

The rearrangement links TRBV30 to TRBJ2-2; D gene unclear. V was clipped by 3 bases and J by 1 base, with 12 bases between them. The CDR3 runs 15 residues. CDR1 and CDR2 (germline): GTSNPN, SVGIG (reference sequence). The CDR3 DNA sequence: TGTGCCTGGAGAATCCGCGGTCTGAACACCGGGGAGCTGTTTTTT. Protein: CAWRIRGLNTGELFF.

This clone was seen once. The V call is TRBV11-2, the J call TRBJ1-3, with a possible D match to TRBD1 (6 bases). The V gene lost 6 bases and the J gene lost 0 bases, with 12 bases spanning the gap. CDR3 length: 15 residues. Germline CDR1 and CDR2: SGHAT and FQNNGV. The CDR3 here is CASRYTGNSGNTIYF. In DNA form, the CDR3 reads TGTGCCAGCAGGTATACAGGGAACTCTGGAAACACCATATATTTT.

The chain has TRBV30 and TRBJ2-3, with D tentatively TRBD2 (7 bases). Trimming left V 0 bases short and J 3 bases short, with 13 bases between. CDR1 and CDR2 from the germline V gene are GTSNPN and SVGIG (reference sequence). The CDR3 consists of 15 residues. The CDR3, as DNA: TGTGCCTGGAGTGTAACGGGGGGCCCTACAGATACGCAGTATTTT. This gives the protein CAWSVTGGPTDTQYF.

The chain carries TRBV7-6 and TRBJ2-3; D unresolved. The germline CDR1 and CDR2 sequences are SGHVS and FNYEAQ. The length of the CDR3 is 13 residues. V lost 3 bases and J lost 4, with 8 bases in between. CDR3: CASSLTTADTQYF. The DNA for the CDR3 is TGTGCCAGCAGCTTGACCACAGCAGATACGCAGTATTTT.

This chain joins TRBV30 and TRBJ1-5; tentatively, D is TRBD1 (6 bases). This CDR3 comprises 13 residues. In germline, CDR1 is GTSNPN, CDR2 SVGIG (reference sequence). V was cut by 2 bases and J by 7 bases, with 12 bases left in between. The CDR3 sequence: CAWSSGTNQPQHF. CDR3 DNA: TGTGCCTGGAGTTCCGGGACAAACCAGCCCCAGCATTTT.

V is TRBV2 and J is TRBJ1-2, with TRBD1 matching over 7 bases. Germline loops: CDR1 SNHLY, CDR2 FYNNEI. This CDR3 is 13 amino acids long. J gave up 4 bases and V 6 bases, and 5 bases lay outside the gene matches. In DNA, the CDR3 is TGTGCCAGCAGGATGGGACAGCCCTATGGCTACACCTTC. Translating it yields CASRMGQPYGYTF.

The chain combines TRBV19 with TRBJ1-4; D not resolved. The germline gives CDR1 LNHDA, CDR2 SQIVND (reference sequence). This CDR3 is built from 14 residues. Trimming took 5 bases from V and 4 from J, leaving 11 bases between them. CDR3 nucleotides: TGTGCCAGTAGTCTTACGCGTTTTAATGAAAAACTGTTTTTT. This sequence encodes CASSLTRFNEKLFF.

V is TRBV28 and J is TRBJ2-3, with TRBD2 matching 8 bases. V shed 4 bases, J shed 4 bases, and the junction held 10 bases outside the gene matches. The CDR3 loop spans 16 amino acids. Germline V gene lookup returns CDR1 MDHEN and CDR2 SYDVKM. CDR3 in amino acids: CASSSRGGGLADTQYF. CDR3 in DNA: TGTGCCAGCAGTTCCCGGGGCGGGGGGTTAGCAGATACGCAGTATTTT.

This chain links TRBV19 with TRBJ1-1, with a tentative D call TRBD1 (6 bases). The V gene's germline CDR1 is LNHDA and CDR2 SQIVND (reference sequence). Trimming stripped 6 bases from V and 11 bases from J, with 19 bases between. The CDR3 has 13 amino acids. DNA for the CDR3: TGTGCCAGTAGACAGAAGGAGTCGAGGGGGGCTTTCTTT. Translation: CASRQKESRGAFF.

This clone was seen repeatedly, ten times or more. In DNA form, the CDR3 reads TGTGCCAGCAGCTTCCGACAGGGGGCCTACAATGAGCAGTTCTTC. Translated, it gives CASSFRQGAYNEQFF. This rearrangement joins TRBV9 to TRBJ2-1; 9 bases are shared with TRBD1. V shed 4 bases, J shed 2 bases, and the junction held 4 bases outside the gene matches. The CDR3 extends over 15 amino acids. Germline V gives CDR1 SGDLS, CDR2 YYNGEE.

The chain has TRBV4-2 and TRBJ2-2, with 8 bases identical to TRBD2. Germline V gene lookup returns CDR1 LGHNA and CDR2 YNFKEQ. This CDR3 has 16 amino acids. J lost 5 bases, V lost 4 bases, and 9 bases had no gene match. The CDR3 nucleotides read TGTGCCAGCAGCCGCGGTAGCGGGGTGTTGACCGGGGAGCTGTTTTTT. It yields the protein CASSRGSGVLTGELFF.

This clone showed up just once. CDR3 loop: CASSGTSGDEQYF. In DNA form, the CDR3 reads TGTGCCAGCTCCGGGACTAGCGGGGACGAGCAGTACTTC. This chain uses TRBV12-3 or TRBV12-4 with TRBJ2-7, with 13 bases lining up with TRBD2. The V gene end was trimmed by 8 bases and the J gene end by 5 bases; junction bases not matched to a gene: 3. This CDR3 contains 13 residues.

The count of this clone is one. The V gene is TRBV7-8, the J gene TRBJ1-1; 7 nucleotides agree with TRBD1. The CDR3 length is 15 residues. Germline values: CDR1 SGHVS, CDR2 FQNEAQ. The ends lost 5 bases at V and 2 bases at J; junction bases unmatched: 8. The chain's CDR3 is CASSLPTGSNTEAFF. The CDR3 nucleotides read TGTGCCAGCAGCCTCCCGACAGGGAGTAACACTGAAGCTTTCTTT. The whole variable domain, remainder taken from reference TRBV7-8 and TRBJ1-1, is GAGVSQSPRYKVAKRGQDVALRCDPISGHVSLFWYQQALGQGPEFLTYFQNEAQLDKSGLPSDRFFAERPEGSVSTLKIQRTQQEDSAVYLCASSLPTGSNTEAFFGQGTRLTVV.

V is TRBV19 and J is TRBJ2-3; D gene uncertain. With 3 bases removed from V and 2 bases from J, the gap between germline ends came to 9 bases. The CDR3 has 14 amino acids. Germline V CDR1 and CDR2: LNHDA, SQIVND (reference sequence). CDR3 nucleotide sequence: TGTGCCAGTAGTATCGGAGATATCACAGATACGCAGTATTTT. It translates to CASSIGDITDTQYF.

The chain couples TRBV5-1 to TRBJ1-1, with D possibly TRBD1 on 5 matching bases. The ends were cut back, 5 bases at V and 7 bases at J, with 18 bases in the middle. There are 14 residues in the CDR3. Germline CDR1 SGHRS, CDR2 YFSETQ. The CDR3 spells CASSNQVEGLEAFF. CDR3 in DNA: TGCGCCAGCAGTAATCAGGTGGAGGGACTTGAAGCTTTCTTT.

The chain couples TRBV5-1 to TRBJ2-2; 10 positions match TRBD2. The CDR3 sequence is 16 residues long. V shed 4 bases, J shed 7 bases, and the junction held 10 bases outside the gene matches. Germline V gives CDR1 SGHRS, CDR2 YFSETQ. CDR3 sequence reads: CASSARPSGGIGELFF. For the CDR3, the DNA is TGCGCCAGCAGCGCACGTCCTAGCGGGGGAATCGGGGAGCTGTTTTTT.

V and J are TRBV5-1 and TRBJ1-1; no reliable D call. Germline V gene data show CDR1 as SGHRS and CDR2 as YFSETQ. V was pared by 6 bases and J by 1 base, with 4 bases between. The CDR3 has 11 amino acids. The CDR3 DNA is TGCGCCAGCACCGGGAACACTGAAGCTTTCTTT. Translated: CASTGNTEAFF.

The chain has TRBV28 and TRBJ1-5, with 11 nucleotides matching TRBD1. The CDR3 runs to 12 residues. Unmatched junction bases numbered 4, after V lost 11 bases and J lost 7 bases. CDR1 is MDHEN, CDR2 SYDVKM, per germline. DNA of the CDR3: TGTGCCTGGGGACAGGGGGACCAGCCCCAGCATTTT. Translated, it gives CAWGQGDQPQHF.

The chain is built from TRBV5-1 and TRBJ1-6, with 9 positions matching TRBD1. The CDR3 runs to 17 residues. After removal of 4 bases from V and 9 bases from J, the junction contained 14 bases not matched to a gene. Germline-derived CDR1 and CDR2 are SGHRS and YFSETQ. The CDR3 loop is CASSRAIPGQGSSPLHF. DNA for the CDR3: TGCGCCAGCAGCCGTGCGATCCCGGGACAGGGCAGTTCACCCCTCCACTTT.

The V and J genes are TRBV5-1 and TRBJ2-2, with a tentative D call TRBD2 (5 bases). Germline lookup yields CDR1 SGHRS and CDR2 YFSETQ. CDR3 length: 14 amino acids. Trimming took 5 bases from V and 4 from J, leaving 12 bases between them. CDR3: CASRDGGFTGELFF. The DNA of the CDR3 is TGCGCCAGCAGGGACGGAGGTTTCACCGGGGAGCTGTTTTTT.

The chain uses TRBV11-2 and TRBJ2-2; D is possibly TRBD1 (5 bases). Germline values: CDR1 SGHAT, CDR2 FQNNGV. The V and J ends lost 1 base and 6 bases respectively, with 15 bases between them. The CDR3 extends over 16 amino acids. The CDR3 is CASSLVRVRAAGELFF. The DNA for the CDR3 is TGTGCCAGCAGCTTAGTTAGGGTCAGGGCGGCCGGGGAGCTGTTTTTT. Based on the CDR3 plus reference TRBV11-2 and TRBJ2-2, the full variable domain is EAGVAQSPRYKIIEKRQSVAFWCNPISGHATLYWYQQILGQGPKLLIQFQNNGVVDDSQLPKDRFSAERLKGVDSTLKIQPAKLEDSAVYLCASSLVRVRAAGELFFGEGSRLTVL.

The rearrangement uses TRBV7-9 and TRBJ1-6; TRBD1 agrees at 7 bases. The germline CDR1 and CDR2 sequences are SEHNR and FQNEAQ (reference sequence). The V gene end was trimmed by 5 bases and the J gene end by 9 bases; junction bases not matched to a gene: 4. This CDR3 contains 13 residues. The DNA for the CDR3 is TGTGCCAGCAGCGAGGGACAGAGTTCACCCCTCCACTTT. It codes for CASSEGQSSPLHF.

The chain has TRBV27 and TRBJ1-6; D gene uncertain. Trimming stripped 4 bases from V and 5 bases from J, with 9 bases between. CDR3 length equals 14 residues. CDR1 and CDR2 (germline): MNHEY, SMNVEV (reference sequence). CDR3 DNA: TGTGCCAGCAGTTCGAGCATAAATAATTCACCCCTCCACTTT. Protein: CASSSSINNSPLHF.

The V call is TRBV19, the J call TRBJ1-6; 7 positions agree with TRBD1. The CDR3 spans 17 residues. Per germline, CDR1 LNHDA and CDR2 SQIVND (reference sequence). With V trimmed by 4 bases and J by 4 bases, 10 bases remained unmatched. The CDR3 bases are TGTGCCAGTAGTACGCGACAGGGTGGCGGGTATAATTCACCCCTCCACTTT. It translates to CASSTRQGGGYNSPLHF. The whole variable domain, remainder taken from reference TRBV19 and TRBJ1-6, is DGGITQSPKYLFRKEGQNVTLSCEQNLNHDAMYWYRQDPGQGLRLIYYSQIVNDFQKGDIAEGYSVSREKKESFPLTVTSAQKNPTAFYLCASSTRQGGGYNSPLHFGNGTRLTVT.

This rearrangement joins TRBV19 to TRBJ2-6, with D unresolved. Germline V lookup: CDR1 LNHDA, CDR2 SQIVND (reference sequence). V lost 5 bases, J lost 0 bases, and 17 bases lay in between. The CDR3 runs to 18 residues. The CDR3 nucleotides read TGTGCCAGTAGTGCATACAACTCGCAGGACTCTGGGGCCAACGTCCTGACTTTC. It yields the protein CASSAYNSQDSGANVLTF. Full variable domain (remainder filled in from reference TRBV19 and TRBJ2-6): DGGITQSPKYLFRKEGQNVTLSCEQNLNHDAMYWYRQDPGQGLRLIYYSQIVNDFQKGDIAEGYSVSREKKESFPLTVTSAQKNPTAFYLCASSAYNSQDSGANVLTFGAGSRLTVL.